Sequencing of this TCR beta chain was carried out in a study of PD-1 blockade in classical Hodgkin lymphoma. Across the whole study: Intravenous nivolumab at 3 mg/kg was given to patients every 2 weeks.

V dropped 6 bases and J dropped 4 bases, with 18 bases sitting between them. Germline V gene lookup returns CDR1 MNHEY and CDR2 SVGAGI. This CDR3 spans 15 amino acids. All patients experienced relapse after autologous stem cell transplantation, and brentuximab vedotin exposure was variable. Patients showed best responses of complete response, partial response or progressive disease. Clones were read by immunoSEQ multiplex PCR, and TCRdb kept only the in-frame ones, dropping some. Altogether 30,000 to 40,000 clones are present, less than 85% being singletons, with the ten largest covering about 15%. This clonotype was obtained from a human donor with classical Hodgkin lymphoma. The rearrangement links TRBV6-5 to TRBJ1-2; D possibly corresponds to TRBD1 (6 bases). The material sequenced was peripheral blood mononuclear cells (PBMCs), taken before the second cycle of nivolumab. CDR3 sequence: CASSRQVPWGYGYTF. The CDR3 DNA follows: TGTGCCAGCAGCCGACAGGTTCCCTGGGGCTATGGCTACACCTTC.